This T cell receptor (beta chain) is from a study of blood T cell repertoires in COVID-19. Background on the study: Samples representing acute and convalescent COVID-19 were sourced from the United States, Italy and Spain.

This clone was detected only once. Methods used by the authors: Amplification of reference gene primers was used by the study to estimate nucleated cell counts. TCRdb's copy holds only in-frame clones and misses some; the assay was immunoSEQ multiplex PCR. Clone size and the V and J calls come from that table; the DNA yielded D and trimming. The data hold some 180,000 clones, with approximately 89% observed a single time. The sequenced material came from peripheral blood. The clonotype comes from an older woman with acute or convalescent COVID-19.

CDR3 loop: CSFSVGVDTGELFF. Here the CDR3 DNA reads TGCAGCTTTTCCGTAGGGGTGGACACCGGGGAGCTGTTTTTT. The V call is TRBV29-1, the J call TRBJ2-2, with a weak D call TRBD1 (5 bases). The V end lost 8 bases, the J end lost 3 bases, and 16 bases lay between the germline ends. The CDR3 runs 14 residues. CDR1 and CDR2 (germline): SQVTM, ANQGSEA.